Shown below are 12 T cell receptor beta chains from a single sample sequenced in a study of blood T cell repertoires in COVID-19. Sequencing used immunoSEQ multiplex PCR; TCRdb keeps in-frame clones, though not all of them. The sample lists 280,000 or so clones, around 90% occurring once. The sequenced sample consisted of PBMCs or T cells enriched from blood (not recorded which). The receptors were gathered from a woman aged 40 to 50 who had recovered from COVID-19.

The chain couples TRBV6-2 or TRBV6-3 to TRBJ2-7, with 8 bases identical to TRBD1. The germline V gene has CDR1 MNHEY and CDR2 SVGEGT. This CDR3 has 19 residues. The trim removed 5 bases at V and 4 bases at J, leaving 22 bases unmatched. The DNA for the CDR3 is TGTGCCAGCAGTGTCTCCGGGACAGGAATCCTAAGACTCGTATACGAGCAGTACTTC. Its protein product is CASSVSGTGILRLVYEQYF.

The chain combines TRBV5-8 with TRBJ1-1, with D possibly matching TRBD1 (6 bases). V lost 5 bases and J 6 bases, leaving 23 bases between the germline ends. Looked up from germline, CDR1 is SGHTS and CDR2 is YDEGEE. This CDR3 spans 16 amino acids. CDR3 protein: CASSRGTGTRGAEAFF. In DNA form, the CDR3 reads TGTGCCAGCAGTAGGGGGACCGGGACCCGGGGGGCTGAAGCTTTCTTT.

The V and J genes are TRBV9 and TRBJ2-7; 8 nucleotides align to TRBD2. The CDR3 has 16 amino acids. Germline V gene data show CDR1 as SGDLS and CDR2 as YYNGEE. The V segment lost 3 bases and the J segment 2 bases; nucleotides outside the gene matches: 10. The CDR3 DNA is TGTGCCAGCAGCGAAGGGGGACTAGACATGGCCTACGAGCAGTACTTC. This codes for CASSEGGLDMAYEQYF.

This clone has only one observation. CDR3 bases: TGTGCCAGTAGCCCTTTGGGACAGGGGGACAAAAACATTCAGTACTTC. Its translation: CASSPLGQGDKNIQYF. The V call is TRBV19, the J call TRBJ2-4, with 11 bases that match TRBD1. With V trimmed by 6 bases and J by 3 bases, 7 bases remained unmatched. CDR1 and CDR2 (germline): LNHDA, SQIVND (reference sequence). The CDR3 sequence is 16 residues long.

This clone was observed a single time. The chain employs TRBV6-6 and TRBJ2-7; D is ambiguous. Trimming pared 7 bases from V and 4 bases from J, leaving 11 bases between. This CDR3 spans 12 amino acids. Germline V gene data show CDR1 as MNHNY and CDR2 as SVGAGI (reference sequence). This CDR3 is CASTPDGYEQYF. Here the CDR3 DNA reads TGTGCCAGCACTCCCGACGGGTACGAGCAGTACTTC.

This clone was seen a few times. The CDR3 is CASSLGGGLYEQYF. Written as DNA, the CDR3 is TGTGCCAGCAGCTTGGGGGGAGGGTTGTACGAGCAGTACTTC. This chain connects TRBV11-2 to TRBJ2-7, with TRBD2 identical over 7 bases. V was pared by 3 bases and J by 4 bases, with 6 bases of the junction left unmatched. Germline V lookup: CDR1 SGHAT, CDR2 FQNNGV. This CDR3 is built from 14 residues.

The CDR3 DNA reads as TGTGCCAGCACTATCGCGAGGGAGCTCCACAATGAGCAGTTCTTC. It yields the protein CASTIARELHNEQFF. V gene TRBV6-5 combines with J gene TRBJ2-1; the D gene is possibly TRBD2 (5 bases). The CDR3 is 15 residues long. Germline loops: CDR1 MNHEY, CDR2 SVGAGI. V lost 7 bases, J lost 5 bases, and 18 bases lay in between.

V gene TRBV6-2 or TRBV6-3 combines with J gene TRBJ2-2; perhaps TRBD1 as D (6 bases). Germline CDR1 and CDR2: MNHEY and SVGEGT. The germline V and J ends were trimmed by 2 bases and 6 bases, with 7 bases remaining between them. The CDR3 spans 13 residues. Written as DNA, the CDR3 is TGTGCCAGCAGTTACAGACAGGCCGGGGAGCTGTTTTTT. Translating it yields CASSYRQAGELFF.

The chain carries TRBV7-8 and TRBJ2-5; 14 bases agree with TRBD2. The germline V gene encodes CDR1 SGHVS and CDR2 FQNEAQ. The CDR3 is made up of 17 amino acids. V dropped 1 base and J dropped 4; count of bases not matched to a gene: 5. The CDR3 DNA reads TGTGCCAGCAGCTTAGTGGGGGGACTAGCGGGGGTAGAGACCCAGTACTTC. Translation: CASSLVGGLAGVETQYF. Based on the CDR3 plus reference TRBV7-8 and TRBJ2-5, the full variable domain is GAGVSQSPRYKVAKRGQDVALRCDPISGHVSLFWYQQALGQGPEFLTYFQNEAQLDKSGLPSDRFFAERPEGSVSTLKIQRTQQEDSAVYLCASSLVGGLAGVETQYFGPGTRLLVL.

This clone was seen only a few times. The chain is built from TRBV28 and TRBJ2-1, with 10 bases aligning to TRBD2. The germline gives CDR1 MDHEN, CDR2 SYDVKM. The length of the CDR3 is 16 residues. The J segment lost 8 bases and the V segment lost 0 bases, leaving 7 bases of the junction unmatched. CDR3 DNA sequence: TGTGCCAGCAGTTTATGGGGGGCTAGCGGGAGCCATGAGCAGTTCTTC. It encodes CASSLWGASGSHEQFF.

This chain connects TRBV3-1 (or the pseudogene TRBV3-2) to TRBJ2-1, with TRBD2 matching 7 bases. Unmatched junction bases numbered 12, after V lost 4 bases and J lost 12 bases. CDR3 length: 14 amino acids. CDR1 LGHDT and CDR2 YNNKEL come from the germline V gene (reference sequence). This chain's CDR3 is CASSPLTSPKGQFF. The CDR3, as DNA: TGTGCCAGCAGCCCCTTGACTAGCCCGAAGGGGCAGTTCTTC.

The gene calls are TRBV7-2 and TRBJ1-1; unclear D gene. With 0 bases removed from V and 1 base from J, the gap between germline ends came to 6 bases. Germline values: CDR1 SGHTA, CDR2 FQGNSA. The length of the CDR3 is 14 residues. The CDR3 nucleotides read TGTGCCAGCAGCTTAGCGCGGGCGAACACTGAAGCTTTCTTT. Translating gives CASSLARANTEAFF.